This T cell receptor beta chain emerged from a study of shared clonotypes between healthy human individuals. Study-level information: With ages of 18 to 49, the donors were two women and three men.

The assay was carried out at the deep level. Per sorted-subset replicate PCR, input was approximately 0.2 ug DNA, representing around 30,000 T cell genomes. TCRdb keeps only in-frame clones here, not all; method: immunoSEQ multiplex PCR. This table holds more than 500,000 clones, 95% to 96% found once. The CDR3 is made up of 13 amino acids. V was clipped by 0 bases and J by 2 bases, with 3 bases between them. Germline V CDR1 and CDR2: KGHSH, LQKENI. Investigators divided CD4+ cells into CD45RA+ naive and CD45RA-negative memory subsets. In regard to this clone: Other DNA sequences in this specimen translate into the identical CDR3.

Sequencing input: naive CD4+ T cells sorted from blood. The subset: CD45RA+ positively selected. This sequence joins TRBV18 and TRBJ2-3; D ambiguous. This receptor was obtained from a woman under 40 in good health. The DNA for the CDR3 is TGTGCCAGCTCACCACCATCCACAGATACGCAGTATTTT. It codes for CASSPPSTDTQYF.